These 18 T cell receptor beta chains came from one sample sequenced in a study of blood T cell repertoires in COVID-19. TCRdb's copy holds only in-frame clones and misses some; the assay was immunoSEQ multiplex PCR. Among more than 200,000 clones, less than 85% were seen once, and the ten largest hold 2.6%. The sequenced material came from peripheral blood. These receptors were obtained from a woman in her 70s with active or convalescent COVID-19.

J is TRBJ1-5 and V is TRBV2; D call uncertain. Germline V CDR1 and CDR2: SNHLY, FYNNEI. The CDR3 sequence is 11 residues long. V was trimmed by 6 bases and J by 7 bases, leaving 7 bases between them. CDR3 sequence reads: CASRVGQPQHF. In DNA form, the CDR3 reads TGTGCCAGCAGGGTCGGGCAGCCCCAGCATTTT.

V gene TRBV10-1 combines with J gene TRBJ2-5; D may be TRBD1 (5 bases). This CDR3 is 15 amino acids long. Germline-derived CDR1 and CDR2 are WNHNN and SYGVQD (reference sequence). V dropped 2 bases and J dropped 5 bases, with 15 bases sitting between them. CDR3 bases: TGCGCCAGCAGTGAGGGTCACAGGTTGCATGAGACCCAGTACTTC. This codes for CASSEGHRLHETQYF.

This chain uses TRBV12-3 or TRBV12-4 with TRBJ2-3; D unclear. This CDR3 contains 12 residues. Trimming removed 5 bases from V and 2 bases from J, with 5 bases in between. CDR3 nucleotide sequence: TGTGCCAGCAGTACTATCACAGATACGCAGTATTTT. This codes for CASSTITDTQYF.

Notes on this clone: This specimen includes other DNA sequences encoding the same CDR3. The rearrangement joins TRBV10-2 to TRBJ1-5; D is unresolved. Germline V CDR1 and CDR2: WSHSY, SAAADI. Trimming took 6 bases from V and 9 from J, leaving 15 bases between them. The CDR3 consists of 13 residues. CDR3 in amino acids: CASRVEVRSPQHF. Here the CDR3 DNA reads TGCGCCAGCAGGGTAGAAGTTCGGTCGCCCCAGCATTTT.

The chain employs TRBV7-3 and TRBJ2-1; D remains ambiguous. This CDR3 has 11 residues. CDR1 SGHTA and CDR2 FQGTGA come from the germline V gene. V lost 8 bases to trimming and J lost 8 bases, with 10 bases between them. CDR3 in DNA: TGTGCCAGCCGTGCCCGCGATGAGCAGTTCTTC. Translated: CASRARDEQFF.

This chain joins TRBV5-6 and TRBJ2-5; the D is unclear. The CDR3 has 15 amino acids. The V gene's germline CDR1 is SGHDT and CDR2 YYEEEE. Trimming stripped 1 base from V and 1 base from J, with 11 bases between. CDR3 sequence (DNA): TGTGCCAGCAGCTTGTCCCCTGGCAGCCAAGAGACCCAGTACTTC. Its translation: CASSLSPGSQETQYF.

A single count supports this clone. The chain has TRBV13 and TRBJ1-2; D is perhaps TRBD1 (5 bases). The germline CDR1 and CDR2 sequences are PRHDT and FYEKMQ (reference sequence). With 3 bases removed from V and 3 bases from J, the gap between germline ends came to 17 bases. The CDR3 contains 16 residues. In DNA form, the CDR3 reads TGTGCCAGCAGCTTGAGATTTACAGGTCGTGACTATGGCTACACCTTC. Its translation: CASSLRFTGRDYGYTF. Complete variable domain (other parts from reference TRBV13 and TRBJ1-2): AAGVIQSPRHLIKEKRETATLKCYPIPRHDTVYWYQQGPGQDPQFLISFYEKMQSDKGSIPDRFSAQQFSDYHSELNMSSLELGDSALYFCASSLRFTGRDYGYTFGSGTRLTVV.

This clone is a singleton in its sample. The chain carries TRBV7-9 and TRBJ1-5; D is ambiguous. Trimming took off 7 bases at V and 8 bases at J, with 18 bases between the two ends. CDR3 length: 14 residues. The germline gives CDR1 SEHNR, CDR2 FQNEAQ (reference sequence). The CDR3 region has the DNA TGTGCCAGCACCACGACAAAATTCGGGGAGCCCCAGCATTTT. Translated, it gives CASTTTKFGEPQHF. Together with reference TRBV7-9 and TRBJ1-5, the CDR3 gives the full variable domain: DTGVSQNPRHKITKRGQNVTFRCDPISEHNRLYWYRQTLGQGPEFLTYFQNEAQLEKSRLLSDRFSAERPKGSFSTLEIQRTEQGDSAMYLCASTTTKFGEPQHFGDGTRLSIL.

V gene TRBV18 combines with J gene TRBJ2-1, with 11 bases lining up with TRBD2. From germline, CDR1 is KGHSH and CDR2 LQKENI. V was pared by 3 bases and J by 15 bases, with 16 bases of the junction left unmatched. The CDR3 covers 16 residues. The CDR3 nucleotides are TGTGCCAGCTCACCCTGGGCCGGGACTAGCGGCCGAGAGAGGTTCTTC. This codes for CASSPWAGTSGRERFF.

This chain links TRBV11-2 with TRBJ1-2, with TRBD1 matching over 7 bases. The germline V gene encodes CDR1 SGHAT and CDR2 FQNNGV. V lost 7 bases to trimming and J lost 6 bases; unmatched junction nucleotides: 11. CDR3 size: 14 residues. The CDR3, as DNA: TGTGCCAGCAACATCTACGACAGGGAGCATGGCTACACCTTC. Its translation is CASNIYDREHGYTF.

The chain uses TRBV10-1 and TRBJ2-7; 7 nucleotides align to TRBD1. V shed 4 bases and J 6 bases; nucleotides not matched to a gene: 6. Germline CDR1 is WNHNN and CDR2 is SYGVQD (reference sequence). The CDR3 runs to 13 residues. The CDR3: CASSAYRGSEQYF. CDR3 nucleotide sequence: TGCGCCAGCAGTGCCTACAGGGGTAGCGAGCAGTACTTC.

This clone was detected only a few times. The chain couples TRBV5-1 to TRBJ1-2; 7 bases align to TRBD1. Germline assignment: CDR1 SGHRS and CDR2 YFSETQ. This CDR3 region has 12 residues. J lost 5 bases, V lost 4 bases, and 2 bases had no gene match. This CDR3 is CASSMTGYGYTF. The CDR3 nucleotides are TGCGCCAGCAGCATGACAGGGTATGGCTACACCTTC.

This rearrangement joins TRBV5-5 to TRBJ1-6, with D tentatively TRBD1 (5 bases). The V end was cut by 4 bases, the J end by 4 bases, with 15 bases between. The CDR3 totals 16 residues. Per the germline V gene, CDR1 is SGHKS and CDR2 is YYEKEE (reference sequence). The CDR3 region has the DNA TGTGCCAGCAGCATGGGGCCGGGGTCGTATAATTCACCCCTCCACTTT. Its protein product is CASSMGPGSYNSPLHF.

J is TRBJ2-1 and V is TRBV3-1 (or the pseudogene TRBV3-2); D gene uncertain. Germline assignment: CDR1 LGHDT and CDR2 YNNKEL (reference sequence). The CDR3 is made up of 14 amino acids. Trimming removed 1 base at V and 8 bases at J, with 12 bases between. The CDR3 DNA reads as TGTGCCAGCAGCCAAGGAGGATTTGGAGATGAGCAGTTCTTC. Translation: CASSQGGFGDEQFF.

This clone was observed a single time. This sequence joins TRBV3-1 (or the pseudogene TRBV3-2) and TRBJ1-2; TRBD1 matches 7 bases. Per germline, CDR1 LGHDT and CDR2 YNNKEL (reference sequence). This CDR3 contains 15 residues. Trimming at V came to 1 base and at J to 3 bases, leaving 5 bases not matched to a gene. CDR3 bases: TGTGCCAGCAGCCAAGGACCAGGGGGTGACTATGGCTACACCTTC. This gives the protein CASSQGPGGDYGYTF.

The V gene is TRBV6-5, the J gene TRBJ1-2; the D gene is possibly TRBD1 (5 bases). Trimming cost V 7 bases and J 2 bases, with 11 bases left between them. The CDR3 contains 13 residues. CDR1 and CDR2 from the germline V gene are MNHEY and SVGAGI. The CDR3 DNA sequence: TGTGCCAGCACCCCGACAGCCAACTATGGCTACACCTTC. Encoded protein: CASTPTANYGYTF.

The chain combines TRBV3-1 (or the pseudogene TRBV3-2) with TRBJ2-1; 10 bases line up with TRBD2. This CDR3 has 15 amino acids. V lost 3 bases and J lost 10; bases outside the gene matches: 9. Germline V lookup: CDR1 LGHDT, CDR2 YNNKEL (reference sequence). DNA for the CDR3: TGTGCCAGCAGCCACTTAGCGGGAGGATTCAACGAGCAGTTCTTC. Translated: CASSHLAGGFNEQFF.

Concerning this clone itself: One end of the junction does not line up with germline, which may come from a read error. The chain recombines TRBV5-1 with TRBJ2-5; 10 nucleotides match TRBD2. Looked up from germline, CDR1 is SGHRS and CDR2 is YFSETQ. This CDR3 is 14 amino acids long. The CDR3 nucleotides read TGCGCCACCAGCGGGGGGGCAGGGCAAGAGACCCAGTACTTC. Protein sequence: CATSGGAGQETQYF.